This T cell receptor (beta chain) stems from a study of T cell responses to AZD1222 COVID-19 vaccine. In the study overall: Pooling of second doses given at about 4 or about 12 weeks was done.

Findings of the study overall: As reported, nearly half of all spike-specific TCRs target variant regions that are unmutated. Baseline antibody screening turned up just six or seven seropositive AZD1222 recipients.

A remark on this clone: Its antigen remains unidentified.

The method was immunoSEQ multiplex PCR; TCRdb's version includes in-frame clones alone and lacks a portion of them. The sample has 150,000 to 200,000 clones; over 90% are singletons. J gave up 7 bases and V 4 bases, and 9 bases lay outside the gene matches. The germline V gene encodes CDR1 SGHRS and CDR2 YFSETQ. The CDR3 length is 14 residues. The sequence derives from an adult in good health. The chain combines TRBV5-1 with TRBJ2-7; 9 positions agree with TRBD2. The sequences come from peripheral blood, collected on day 0 of AZD1222 vaccination. CDR3 sequence (DNA): TGCGCCAGCAGCCCTGGCGGGAGGGCGTGGGAGCAGTACTTC. Its translation is CASSPGGRAWEQYF.